The clone carrying this TCR beta chain was observed a handful of times. Its antigen is as yet unknown. This sample is part of a study of response to subunit inactivated influenza vaccine. The CDR3 length is 16 residues. In TCRdb, the RT-PCR reads were re-called with MiXCR into one record per CDR3 protein. The table has just over 300,000 distinct CDR3 sequences, around a fifth seen once. Study conclusions and caveats: It was the authors' suggestion that each seasonal influenza vaccination recruits few new T cells.

The source was PBMCs from blood, collected about 20 months after vaccination. The source of this sequence is a man aged 50 to 69 who received an inactivated influenza vaccine. The chain couples TRBV12-2 to TRBJ1-2; the D segment call TRBD1 is taken from the table without a DNA check. TRBV12-2 is a pseudogene locus. The CDR3 DNA follows: TGTGCAAGTCGCTTTAGACAGTTAAACGGTTTCTATGGCTACACCTTC. This translates into CASRFRQLNGFYGYTF.